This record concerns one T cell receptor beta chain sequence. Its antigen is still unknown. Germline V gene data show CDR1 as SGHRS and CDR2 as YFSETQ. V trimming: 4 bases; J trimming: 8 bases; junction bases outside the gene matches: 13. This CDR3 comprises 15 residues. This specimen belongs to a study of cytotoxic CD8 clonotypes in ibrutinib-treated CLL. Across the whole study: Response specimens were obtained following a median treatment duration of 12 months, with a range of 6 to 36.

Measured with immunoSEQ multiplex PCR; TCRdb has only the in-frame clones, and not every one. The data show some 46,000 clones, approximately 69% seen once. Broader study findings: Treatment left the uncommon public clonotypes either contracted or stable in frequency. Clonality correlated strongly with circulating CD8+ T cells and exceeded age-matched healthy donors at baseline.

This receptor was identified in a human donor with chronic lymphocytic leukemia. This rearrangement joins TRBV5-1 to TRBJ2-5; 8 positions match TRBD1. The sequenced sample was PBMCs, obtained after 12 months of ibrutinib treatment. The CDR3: CASSLGTGESFTQYF. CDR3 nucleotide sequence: TGCGCCAGCAGCCTAGGGACAGGAGAAAGTTTTACCCAGTACTTC.